This T cell receptor (beta chain) was obtained from a study of cytomegalovirus exposure and HLA in healthy donors (dated by TCRdb to 2016 to 2017). Notes on the research overall: According to a later analysis, one platform produced both the 110 or so validation repertoires and the 620 or so repertoires of the first cohort. The study aimed to test whether cataloging public T cell receptors could reveal signatures of past pathogen exposure. High-throughput TCR immunosequencing, statistical association of individual TCRs with disease status, and machine learning were combined to predict cytomegalovirus infection status. A separate validation cohort of roughly 110 different subjects was used in addition to the approximately 670-subject first cohort.

Separate from the roughly 630-subject first cohort, the validation cohort of over 90 subjects was the group to which the donors belonged. General conclusions and limits of the study: A later analysis found that TCRs clustered in the first cohort also tended to co-occur in the 120 or so validation repertoires, with more than 90% of cluster scores above 0. A later analysis had no HLA typing for the validation cohort, so co-occurrence there was scored across all 110 or so repertoires. In vitro tests confirmed that a few of the cytomegalovirus-associated TCR beta chains recognize cytomegalovirus antigens. Cytomegalovirus status was reported to be diagnosed by the classifier with high specificity and sensitivity in both the original and validation cohorts. Most TCR sequences were observed very rarely across donors, whereas some public TCRs were present in many individuals. A total of 150 or so TCR beta chains were listed by the study as associated with cytomegalovirus. The authors suggested that the approach could potentially be generalized to other disease states and immunological phenotypes.

The receptor library was made with the immunoSEQ multiplex PCR assay. Under the source paper's analysis protocol: To diagnose cytomegalovirus status from the catalog of TCR beta chain sequences, a statistical classification framework was built. In TCRdb, the immuneACCESS table is reduced to in-frame sequences with V and J assigned. These tables do not hold every clone; where another copy was compared, an unresolved V gene accounts for under half, and the others remain unexplained. D and trimming come from the DNA, and the V and J calls and clone size come from that table. A total of about 49,000 clones appear in this sample, roughly 93% of them only once. 1.4% of the sample is held by the ten biggest clonotypes. On this clone: This clone's antigen is unknown. Per-base qualities were not stored, and no clone one base away is much larger.

CDR1 and CDR2 are drawn from the germline V gene: SGDLS, YYNGEE. Inclusive of the bounding cysteine and phenylalanine, the CDR3 is 14 residues long. Just CDR3 DNA is preserved here, 42 bases in frame from base 1. Germline trimming: 4 bases from V, 3 bases from J; junction bases outside gene matches: 3. The chain is encoded by TRBV9 joined to TRBJ2-3, and TRBD2 aligns with 9 junction nucleotides. The TCR sequence derives from a man aged 18 to 29 in good health and CMV-seronegative. The sequenced sample consisted of PBMCs. The nucleotide sequence is TGTGCCAGCAGCCATAGCGGGAGAACAGATACGCAGTATTTT. This gives the protein CASSHSGRTDTQYF.